Following are 26 T cell receptor beta chains from one sample sequenced in a study of blood T cell repertoires in COVID-19 (dated by TCRdb to the early 2020s). Library generation was performed with the immunoSEQ multiplex PCR assay. Entries here come from immuneACCESS through TCRdb and include only in-frame sequences with V and J called. Some clones fail to appear in such tables; in the studies checked, an unresolved V gene covers under half of the shortfall, and the cause of the remainder is unknown. The sample profile shows some 120,000 clones; roughly four fifths of them were found once. The top ten clones comprise 15% to 20% of the sample. Sequenced material: peripheral blood. These receptors all come from a man aged 25 to 45 with COVID-19, enrolled during active disease.

The V and J genes are TRBV7-9 and TRBJ2-5; TRBD2 might be the D (5 bases). The CDR3 is made up of 15 amino acids. V was clipped by 5 bases and J by 5 bases, with 18 bases between them. Germline assignment: CDR1 SEHNR and CDR2 FQNEAQ (reference sequence). CDR3 protein: CASSPKVRVGETQYF. DNA of the CDR3: TGTGCCAGCAGCCCGAAAGTGAGGGTCGGTGAGACCCAGTACTTC.

This clone was seen once. The J gene is TRBJ2-5, the V gene TRBV6-4; 7 bases are a match to TRBD2. In germline, CDR1 is MRHNA, CDR2 SNTAGT. The V segment lost 2 bases and the J segment 2 bases; nucleotides outside the gene matches: 11. The CDR3 is made up of 17 amino acids. Here the CDR3 DNA reads TGTGCCAGCAGTGACCCAGACATGGGAGGGAGGCAAGAGACCCAGTACTTC. Translated, it gives CASSDPDMGGRQETQYF.

The chain has TRBV6-1 and TRBJ1-2; TRBD1 aligns across 8 bases. With 6 bases clipped from V and 6 bases from J, the junction kept 9 bases outside the gene matches. The CDR3 covers 14 residues. Germline V gene data show CDR1 as MNHNS and CDR2 as SASEGT. Here the CDR3 reads CASRGQDGIDGYTF. The CDR3 nucleotides read TGTGCCAGCAGGGGACAGGACGGCATTGATGGCTACACCTTC.

This chain uses TRBV7-8 with TRBJ1-2; possibly TRBD1 for D (5 bases). The germline CDR1 and CDR2 sequences are SGHVS and FQNEAQ. V was cut by 0 bases and J by 3 bases, with 14 bases left in between. This CDR3 has 16 residues. CDR3 protein: CASSLARRGDHYGYTF. As DNA, the CDR3 is TGTGCCAGCAGCTTAGCGAGGAGGGGAGATCACTATGGCTACACCTTC. Based on the CDR3 plus reference TRBV7-8 and TRBJ1-2, the full variable domain is GAGVSQSPRYKVAKRGQDVALRCDPISGHVSLFWYQQALGQGPEFLTYFQNEAQLDKSGLPSDRFFAERPEGSVSTLKIQRTQQEDSAVYLCASSLARRGDHYGYTFGSGTRLTVV.

The chain joins TRBV28 to TRBJ1-5; 8 bases agree with TRBD1. V gave up 4 bases and J gave up 1 base; unmatched junction bases: 6. The CDR3 is made up of 16 amino acids. Germline V gene sequence: CDR1 MDHEN, CDR2 SYDVKM. The CDR3, as DNA: TGTGCCAGCAGTTGGACAGGGTGGGGCAGCAATCAGCCCCAGCATTTT. The encoded protein is CASSWTGWGSNQPQHF.

This sequence joins TRBV7-2 and TRBJ1-1; D is unclear. Germline CDR1 reads SGHTA; CDR2 reads FQGNSA. V lost 4 bases and J lost 3, with 9 bases in between. This CDR3 region has 13 residues. CDR3 bases: TGTGCCAGCAGCTCACAAGAGGACACTGAAGCTTTCTTT. Its protein product is CASSSQEDTEAFF.

The chain has TRBV14 and TRBJ1-5; D is uncertain. Trimming left V 11 bases short and J 4 bases short, with 24 bases between. This CDR3 comprises 16 residues. Germline values: CDR1 SGHDN, CDR2 FVKESK. CDR3 bases: TGTGCCCCCCGTTGCCCTTGGCTTCGCGGTAATCAGCCCCAGCATTTT. It yields the protein CAPRCPWLRGNQPQHF.

This clone was counted a few times. This chain connects TRBV5-1 to TRBJ2-5; 7 positions match TRBD1. V was pared by 4 bases and J by 2 bases, with 5 bases of the junction left unmatched. Germline assignment: CDR1 SGHRS and CDR2 YFSETQ. The CDR3 has 14 residues. Here the CDR3 reads CASSPGTEQETQYF. CDR3 in DNA: TGCGCCAGCAGCCCCGGGACAGAACAAGAGACCCAGTACTTC.

The chain employs TRBV29-1 and TRBJ2-1; tentatively, D is TRBD2 (6 bases). The V end lost 7 bases, the J end lost 1 base, and 17 bases lay between the germline ends. Germline assignment: CDR1 SQVTM and CDR2 ANQGSEA. The CDR3 loop spans 15 amino acids. The CDR3 sequence: CSARLGTASYNEQFF. The DNA for the CDR3 is TGCAGCGCACGGCTGGGGACTGCATCCTACAATGAGCAGTTCTTC.

This clone was found many times. V and J are TRBV5-5 and TRBJ1-4; D may be TRBD1 (6 bases). The CDR3 covers 15 residues. The ends were cut back, 4 bases at V and 0 bases at J, with 10 bases in the middle. The germline V gene has CDR1 SGHKS and CDR2 YYEKEE (reference sequence). The CDR3 loop is CASSPRTATNEKLFF. CDR3 DNA sequence: TGTGCCAGCAGCCCCCGGACAGCAACTAATGAAAAACTGTTTTTT. Combining the CDR3 with reference TRBV5-5 and TRBJ1-4 gives the whole variable domain DAGVTQSPTHLIKTRGQQVTLRCSPISGHKSVSWYQQVLGQGPQFIFQYYEKEERGRGNFPDRFSARQFPNYSSELNVNALLLGDSALYLCASSPRTATNEKLFFGSGTQLSVL.

The table lists this clone with a few counts. The chain couples TRBV6-5 to TRBJ1-2; D is possibly TRBD1 (6 bases). Germline V gene sequence: CDR1 MNHEY, CDR2 SVGAGI. This CDR3 region has 16 residues. The ends were cut back, 2 bases at V and 3 bases at J, with 16 bases in the middle. Here the CDR3 reads CASSYGLGGQDYGYTF. The DNA of the CDR3 is TGTGCCAGCAGTTACGGGTTGGGGGGGCAAGACTATGGCTACACCTTC.

The chain uses TRBV13 and TRBJ1-3; no definite D call. The CDR3 is 14 residues long. Per the germline V gene, CDR1 is PRHDT and CDR2 is FYEKMQ (reference sequence). Trimming removed 0 bases from V and 0 bases from J, with 3 bases in between. CDR3 protein: CASSLGNSGNTIYF. DNA of the CDR3: TGTGCCAGCAGCTTAGGTAACTCTGGAAACACCATATATTTT.

This sequence joins TRBV19 and TRBJ2-7, with 7 bases fitting TRBD1. The CDR3 covers 15 residues. V trimming: 3 bases; J trimming: 5 bases; junction bases outside the gene matches: 10. Per germline, CDR1 LNHDA and CDR2 SQIVND (reference sequence). CDR3 DNA: TGTGCCAGTAGTATTTTAGGGGGCAATTCCCACGAGCAGTACTTC. Translated: CASSILGGNSHEQYF.

V is TRBV5-6 and J is TRBJ1-2, with a possible D match to TRBD1 (6 bases). This CDR3 has 13 residues. Deletions cut 2 bases from V and 5 bases from J, with 10 bases between. Germline CDR1 and CDR2: SGHDT and YYEEEE. The chain's CDR3 is CASSLGQPYGYTF. The CDR3, as DNA: TGTGCCAGCAGCTTAGGACAGCCTTATGGCTACACCTTC.

The chain joins TRBV7-2 to TRBJ1-1; D is unclear. From germline, CDR1 is SGHTA and CDR2 FQGNSA. The ends were cut back, 0 bases at V and 4 bases at J, with 15 bases in the middle. CDR3 length: 16 residues. In DNA form, the CDR3 reads TGTGCCAGCAGCTTAGCAAGCGGTGCGGGAAGCACTGAAGCTTTCTTT. Translated: CASSLASGAGSTEAFF.

The chain combines TRBV6-5 with TRBJ2-3; the match to TRBD1 covers 9 bases. This CDR3 is built from 15 residues. Germline loops: CDR1 MNHEY, CDR2 SVGAGI. J gave up 6 bases and V 6 bases, and 10 bases lay outside the gene matches. Written as DNA, the CDR3 is TGTGCCAGCAGACCGGGACAGGGACTTTTGGATACGCAGTATTTT. It translates to CASRPGQGLLDTQYF.

J is TRBJ2-2 and V is TRBV2; D perhaps matches TRBD1 (5 bases). Deletions cut 7 bases from V and 0 bases from J, with 15 bases between. The length of the CDR3 is 16 residues. Germline assignment: CDR1 SNHLY and CDR2 FYNNEI. CDR3 loop: CASNKVGLANTGELFF. In DNA, the CDR3 is TGTGCCAGCAATAAAGTGGGGCTAGCGAACACCGGGGAGCTGTTTTTT.

This sequence joins TRBV7-2 and TRBJ1-1, with a tentative D call TRBD1 (5 bases). Trimming stripped 3 bases from V and 5 bases from J, with 13 bases between. The CDR3 consists of 14 residues. CDR1 and CDR2 from the germline V gene are SGHTA and FQGNSA. The CDR3 sequence is CASSLGWGGTEAFF. As DNA, the CDR3 is TGTGCCAGCAGCTTGGGCTGGGGCGGTACTGAAGCTTTCTTT.

The CDR3 DNA is TGTGCCAGCAGCCAAGCTGGGGGCGATGGTGGAAACACCATATATTTT. Translation: CASSQAGGDGGNTIYF. V gene TRBV3-1 (or the pseudogene TRBV3-2) combines with J gene TRBJ1-3, with a tentative D call TRBD1 (6 bases). The CDR3 has 16 residues. Trimming left V 1 base short and J 3 bases short, with 13 bases between. The V gene's germline CDR1 is LGHDT and CDR2 YNNKEL (reference sequence).

The rearrangement links TRBV11-2 to TRBJ2-5, with D uncertain. Germline V lookup: CDR1 SGHAT, CDR2 FQNNGV. CDR3 length: 15 residues. The V end lost 3 bases, the J end lost 4 bases, and 15 bases lay between the germline ends. The CDR3 region is CASSLRRARVETQYF. The CDR3, as DNA: TGTGCCAGCAGCTTGCGGAGAGCACGGGTAGAGACCCAGTACTTC. The variable domain in full, with the rest retrieved from reference TRBV11-2 and TRBJ2-5, is EAGVAQSPRYKIIEKRQSVAFWCNPISGHATLYWYQQILGQGPKLLIQFQNNGVVDDSQLPKDRFSAERLKGVDSTLKIQPAKLEDSAVYLCASSLRRARVETQYFGPGTRLLVL.

The chain combines TRBV5-5 with TRBJ1-5; 10 nucleotides match TRBD1. Looked up from germline, CDR1 is SGHKS and CDR2 is YYEKEE (reference sequence). Trimming at V came to 3 bases and at J to 3 bases, leaving 3 bases not matched to a gene. This CDR3 is 15 amino acids long. The CDR3 DNA reads as TGTGCCAGCAGCTGGGGGACAGGGGTCAATCAGCCCCAGCATTTT. Translating gives CASSWGTGVNQPQHF. The complete variable domain, with remaining parts taken from reference TRBV5-5 and TRBJ1-5, reads DAGVTQSPTHLIKTRGQQVTLRCSPISGHKSVSWYQQVLGQGPQFIFQYYEKEERGRGNFPDRFSARQFPNYSSELNVNALLLGDSALYLCASSWGTGVNQPQHFGDGTRLSIL.

The V call is TRBV5-1, the J call TRBJ1-4, with D perhaps TRBD1 (5 bases). Trimming pared 2 bases from V and 7 bases from J, leaving 12 bases between. Germline V gives CDR1 SGHRS, CDR2 YFSETQ. The CDR3 is 14 residues long. The CDR3 nucleotides are TGCGCCAGCAGCTTTAGCGCGGGGCGTGAAAAACTGTTTTTT. This codes for CASSFSAGREKLFF.

This rearrangement joins TRBV6-1 to TRBJ2-1, with 7 bases that match TRBD2. The CDR3 covers 15 residues. V lost 3 bases, J lost 0 bases, and 2 bases stayed unmatched. Germline CDR1 reads MNHNS; CDR2 reads SASEGT. CDR3 coding DNA: TGTGCCAGCAGTGATGGCGGGGGCTCCTACAATGAGCAGTTCTTC. The encoded protein is CASSDGGGSYNEQFF.

The chain carries TRBV29-1 and TRBJ1-3; weak D call: TRBD1 (6 bases). Looked up from germline, CDR1 is SQVTM and CDR2 is ANQGSEA. Trimming shortened V by 1 base and J by 4 bases, and 17 bases separated the two germline ends. The CDR3 is made up of 16 amino acids. CDR3 residues: CSVEGHKDSPGNTIYF. The CDR3 bases are TGCAGCGTTGAAGGTCATAAGGACAGCCCGGGAAACACCATATATTTT.

The chain uses TRBV4-1 and TRBJ1-6; no clear D. The CDR3 runs 16 residues. Germline lookup yields CDR1 MGHRA and CDR2 YSYEKL. V was shortened by 0 bases and J by 7 bases, with 13 bases between the two germline ends. The CDR3 loop reads CASSQESGTNNSPLHF. CDR3 sequence (DNA): TGCGCCAGCAGCCAAGAAAGTGGCACCAACAATTCACCCCTCCACTTT.

This chain connects TRBV6-5 to TRBJ2-1; 9 positions agree with TRBD1. The length of the CDR3 is 15 residues. V was pared by 5 bases and J by 3 bases, with 5 bases of the junction left unmatched. The germline CDR1 and CDR2 sequences are MNHEY and SVGAGI. The CDR3 reads CASSKGQGGYNEQFF. The CDR3 region has the DNA TGTGCCAGCAGTAAGGGACAGGGAGGCTACAATGAGCAGTTCTTC.